This passage covers 19 T cell receptor beta chains from one sample sequenced in a study of shared clonotypes between healthy human individuals. This table comes from immunoSEQ multiplex PCR, and its TCRdb copy is limited to in-frame clones, with some not included. The sample lists approximately 2.5 million clones; over 85% were seen once. The sample consisted of naive CD4+ T cells from PBMCs. Subset meaning: CD45RA+ positively selected. All receptors derive from a young man in good health. Some clones in this sample may be carry-over from other donors' samples.

V gene TRBV6-6 combines with J gene TRBJ2-5, with 7 bases fitting TRBD2. Germline-derived CDR1 and CDR2 are MNHNY and SVGAGI (reference sequence). V dropped 6 bases and J dropped 3; count of bases not matched to a gene: 13. There are 16 residues in the CDR3. CDR3 nucleotides: TGTGCCAGCAGGAAAACCGGACTAGTTTGGGAAGAGACCCAGTACTTC. It encodes CASRKTGLVWEETQYF.

As for this clone: The same CDR3 arises from other DNA sequences in this sample as well. The chain joins TRBV9 to TRBJ2-3; weak D call: TRBD2 (6 bases). Trimming took 2 bases from V and 1 from J, leaving 11 bases between them. CDR3 size: 15 residues. Per the germline V gene, CDR1 is SGDLS and CDR2 is YYNGEE. DNA for the CDR3: TGTGCCAGCAGCGTTAGCCCTAGCGGCACAGATACGCAGTATTTT. This translates into CASSVSPSGTDTQYF. The variable domain in full, completed from reference TRBV9 and TRBJ2-3, reads DSGVTQTPKHLITATGQRVTLRCSPRSGDLSVYWYQQSLDQGLQFLIQYYNGEERAKGNILERFSAQQFPDLHSELNLSSLELGDSALYFCASSVSPSGTDTQYFGPGTRLTVL.

This clone was counted only a few times. The J gene is TRBJ2-7, the V gene TRBV29-1, with D tentatively TRBD2 (6 bases). Germline assignment: CDR1 SQVTM and CDR2 ANQGSEA. CDR3 length: 14 amino acids. With 4 bases removed from V and 2 bases from J, the gap between germline ends came to 15 bases. The DNA of the CDR3 is TGCAGCGTTGGTGGTGCTAGCGCAACCTACGAGCAGTACTTC. As protein: CSVGGASATYEQYF.

This clone came up once. The chain is built from TRBV28 and TRBJ2-1, with TRBD2 identical over 7 bases. This CDR3 contains 14 residues. The V gene's germline CDR1 is MDHEN and CDR2 SYDVKM. V trimming: 4 bases; J trimming: 6 bases; junction bases outside the gene matches: 6. CDR3 region: CASSSPGTTNEQFF. In DNA form, the CDR3 reads TGTGCCAGCAGTTCCCCCGGGACTACCAATGAGCAGTTCTTC.

The chain combines TRBV6-5 with TRBJ1-2; 7 nucleotides agree with TRBD1. The CDR3 consists of 15 residues. The germline V gene encodes CDR1 MNHEY and CDR2 SVGAGI. V dropped 7 bases and J dropped 2; count of bases not matched to a gene: 10. CDR3 DNA: TGTGCCAGCACCCCAGCGACAGGGCCAAACTATGGCTACACCTTC. This codes for CASTPATGPNYGYTF.

The chain couples TRBV7-9 to TRBJ2-1, with TRBD2 matching 9 bases. After removal of 2 bases from V and 5 bases from J, the junction contained 4 bases not matched to a gene. Germline CDR1 SEHNR, CDR2 FQNEAQ (reference sequence). This CDR3 region has 15 residues. The CDR3 DNA follows: TGTGCCAGCAGCTTATGGGCTAGCGGGGACAATGAGCAGTTCTTC. Encoded protein: CASSLWASGDNEQFF. Complete variable domain (other parts from reference TRBV7-9 and TRBJ2-1): DTGVSQNPRHKITKRGQNVTFRCDPISEHNRLYWYRQTLGQGPEFLTYFQNEAQLEKSRLLSDRFSAERPKGSFSTLEIQRTEQGDSAMYLCASSLWASGDNEQFFGPGTRLTVL.

The chain carries TRBV5-1 and TRBJ2-7, with 8 positions matching TRBD2. Germline-derived CDR1 and CDR2 are SGHRS and YFSETQ. The CDR3 is made up of 15 amino acids. The junction had 4 bases not matched to a gene; V was cut back by 0 bases and J by 2 bases. The CDR3 sequence: CASSLAAGDTYEQYF. Written as DNA, the CDR3 is TGCGCCAGCAGCTTGGCAGCGGGAGACACCTACGAGCAGTACTTC.

The CDR3 coding sequence is TGTGCCAGCAGTTTATGGAACAGGGTCTTAATACCTGAAGCTTTCTTT. Encoded protein: CASSLWNRVLIPEAFF. The V and J genes are TRBV28 and TRBJ1-1, with a possible D match to TRBD1 (6 bases). This CDR3 is built from 16 residues. CDR1 and CDR2 (germline): MDHEN, SYDVKM. Trimming took 0 bases from V and 6 from J, leaving 17 bases between them.

The gene calls are TRBV7-9 and TRBJ2-3, with 7 nucleotides matching TRBD1. CDR3 size: 14 residues. V was clipped by 5 bases and J by 3 bases; unmatched bases: 5. Germline-derived CDR1 and CDR2 are SEHNR and FQNEAQ (reference sequence). The CDR3 DNA reads TGTGCCAGCAGCAGCGACAGGGATACAGATACGCAGTATTTT. Its translation: CASSSDRDTDTQYF.

The chain is built from TRBV5-6 and TRBJ2-7; a weak D match, TRBD1 (6 bases). V dropped 3 bases and J dropped 2 bases, with 9 bases sitting between them. The germline V gene encodes CDR1 SGHDT and CDR2 YYEEEE. The CDR3 spans 13 residues. The CDR3 nucleotides read TGTGCCAGCAGCTCGGACAGCCCCTACGAGCAGTACTTC. Translating it yields CASSSDSPYEQYF. Drawing the rest from reference TRBV5-6 and TRBJ2-7, the complete variable domain is DAGVTQSPTHLIKTRGQQVTLRCSPKSGHDTVSWYQQALGQGPQFIFQYYEEEERQRGNFPDRFSGHQFPNYSSELNVNALLLGDSALYLCASSSDSPYEQYFGPGTRLTVT.

The rearrangement links TRBV4-3 to TRBJ2-1; D is unclear. The CDR3 has 17 residues. Germline CDR1 reads LGHNA; CDR2 reads YSLEER. Trimming removed 0 bases from V and 5 bases from J, with 17 bases in between. CDR3 protein: CASSQDFAPTADNEQFF. The CDR3 DNA reads as TGCGCCAGCAGCCAAGATTTCGCCCCTACGGCGGACAATGAGCAGTTCTTC.

The chain employs TRBV7-2 and TRBJ1-1; perhaps TRBD1 as D (5 bases). Germline CDR1 is SGHTA and CDR2 is FQGNSA. Deletions cut 5 bases from V and 5 bases from J, with 21 bases between. CDR3 length: 16 residues. This CDR3 reads CASSPKTGGGTTEAFF. As DNA, the CDR3 is TGTGCCAGCAGCCCAAAAACGGGGGGTGGGACTACTGAAGCTTTCTTT.

The chain uses TRBV7-9 and TRBJ2-5; no reliable D call. The better agreement between TRBJ2-7 and the DNA end casts doubt on the J call. There are 18 residues in the CDR3. The V gene's germline CDR1 is SEHNR and CDR2 FQNEAQ (reference sequence). The CDR3 DNA is TGTGCCAGCAGCTTAGGCAACAAATTCTCCCGAAGCTCCTACGAGCAGTACTTC. Protein product: CASSLGNKFSRSSYEQYF.

The chain is built from TRBV28 and TRBJ2-5; unclear D gene. The end of the DNA fits TRBJ2-7 better, so the J call may be wrong. This CDR3 spans 13 amino acids. Per germline, CDR1 MDHEN and CDR2 SYDVKM. The CDR3 spells CASSSVDSYEQYF. The CDR3 DNA reads TGTGCCAGCAGTAGCGTCGACTCCTACGAGCAGTACTTC.

V gene TRBV19 combines with J gene TRBJ2-3; D unclear. Germline-derived CDR1 and CDR2 are LNHDA and SQIVND (reference sequence). Trimming stripped 4 bases from V and 3 bases from J, with 14 bases between. This CDR3 is built from 15 residues. The CDR3 sequence is CASSSGRRPTDTQYF. CDR3 nucleotides: TGTGCCAGTAGTAGCGGAAGGCGGCCGACAGATACGCAGTATTTT.

A word on this clone: Other DNA sequences from this sample encode an identical CDR3 as well. The chain employs TRBV4-3 and TRBJ2-3; the D is unclear. V lost 3 bases, J lost 3 bases, and 7 bases lay in between. There are 13 residues in the CDR3. The germline gives CDR1 LGHNA, CDR2 YSLEER. DNA for the CDR3: TGCGCCAGCAGCCAGGGTTTTACAGATACGCAGTATTTT. Its protein product is CASSQGFTDTQYF.

The V gene is TRBV11-2, the J gene TRBJ2-7, with TRBD2 matching 10 bases. This CDR3 contains 13 residues. V lost 1 base to trimming and J lost 13 bases; unmatched junction nucleotides: 7. The germline V gene has CDR1 SGHAT and CDR2 FQNNGV. The CDR3 protein is CASSLGGLAPEYF. CDR3 nucleotides: TGTGCCAGCAGCTTAGGGGGACTAGCGCCTGAATACTTC.

The CDR3 coding sequence is TGTGCCAGCAGCTTAGTGGTTGCGGGAGCAGATACGCAGTATTTT. Translation: CASSLVVAGADTQYF. The chain recombines TRBV7-2 with TRBJ2-3, with TRBD2 matching 7 bases. CDR3 size: 15 residues. CDR1 is SGHTA, CDR2 FQGNSA, per germline. Trimming cost V 1 base and J 4 bases; bases outside gene matches: 5.

The genes are TRBV5-4 and TRBJ1-4; possibly TRBD1 for D (6 bases). This CDR3 is built from 16 residues. V was shortened by 5 bases and J by 0 bases, with 14 bases between the two germline ends. Germline V lookup: CDR1 SGHNT, CDR2 YYREEE (reference sequence). CDR3 in amino acids: CASSRRGAPTNEKLFF. The CDR3, as DNA: TGTGCCAGCAGTCGCAGGGGTGCACCAACTAATGAAAAACTGTTTTTT. Variable domain in full (rest from reference TRBV5-4 and TRBJ1-4): ETGVTQSPTHLIKTRGQQVTLRCSSQSGHNTVSWYQQALGQGPQFIFQYYREEENGRGNFPPRFSGLQFPNYSSELNVNALELDDSALYLCASSRRGAPTNEKLFFGSGTQLSVL.